These T cell receptor beta chains were read from a single sample in a study of cytomegalovirus exposure and HLA in healthy donors. The assay was immunoSEQ multiplex PCR, and TCRdb's table has in-frame clones only and misses some. The repertoire holds 150,000 to 200,000 clones, with about 80% as singletons. The specimen sequenced was PBMCs. Receptors were obtained from a woman in her thirties or forties in good health and CMV-seronegative. Each CDR3 is given with its conserved first and last residue. A D gene is named only where the DNA matches it firmly.

V	D	J	CDR3
TRBV15	NA	TRBJ2-3	CATSRALGGADTQYF
TRBV7-3	NA	TRBJ2-2	CSSSYITGELFF
TRBV9	TRBD1	TRBJ2-1	CASSGGQFSYNEQFF
TRBV4-1	NA	TRBJ2-7	CASSQVASQGFAYEQYF
TRBV7-9	NA	TRBJ2-7	CASGGTAPYEQYF
TRBV19	TRBD2	TRBJ2-5	CASSIGREGTQYF
TRBV7-8	TRBD2	TRBJ2-7	CASSPRTRLGYEQYF
TRBV11-2	TRBD1	TRBJ1-2	CASSLSDRDHGYTF
TRBV7-2	TRBD1	TRBJ1-5	CASSFIGQGNQPQHF
TRBV28	NA	TRBJ1-5	CASSTGGVKPQHF
TRBV19	TRBD1	TRBJ2-2	CASTQIGTDTGELFF
TRBV11-3	TRBD1	TRBJ1-1	CASSPRQGAGTEAFF
TRBV4-1	NA	TRBJ1-5	CASSQGGIEGRQPQHF
TRBV6-5	NA	TRBJ2-2	CASSYTGPTGELFF
TRBV2	TRBD1	TRBJ1-2	CASRASRGTGGEGYGYTF
TRBV7-2	NA	TRBJ1-4	CASSDDRLNEKLFF
TRBV6-1	NA	TRBJ2-3	CASSLQGGAGDTQYF
TRBV7-3	NA	TRBJ2-1	CASSLTWQGGYNEQFF
TRBV27	NA	TRBJ1-5	CASSLAGLGINQPQHF
TRBV7-8	TRBD1	TRBJ2-1	CASSRQGARNEQFF
TRBV12-5	NA	TRBJ2-7	CASGLQTYEQYF
TRBV30	NA	TRBJ2-7	CAWSGSRDGEQYF
TRBV10-1	NA	TRBJ1-5	CASSDGYQPQHF
TRBV29-1	NA	TRBJ1-1	CSVESFRDTEAFF
TRBV7-2	NA	TRBJ2-7	CASSLLSGSGEQYF
TRBV28	NA	TRBJ1-2	CASSLIGQGYGYTF
TRBV14	TRBD1	NA	CASSSGGPSYEQYF
TRBV27	NA	TRBJ1-5	CASSLRQSNQPQHF
TRBV11-2	NA	TRBJ1-3	CASSGDRVSGNTIYF
TRBV7-2	NA	TRBJ1-2	CASSLAPGDYGYTF
TRBV5-1	NA	NA	CASSLNRVYSEQYF
TRBV6-4	TRBD1	TRBJ2-6	CASSDEAQGANGLTF
TRBV11-1	TRBD1	TRBJ2-2	CASSLDRVKAGELFF
TRBV27	NA	TRBJ2-1	CASRTGWGYNEQFF
TRBV28	NA	TRBJ1-3	CASSLFAQRGNTIYF
TRBV15	NA	TRBJ2-7	CATSRDEGGYEQYF
TRBV18	TRBD2	TRBJ2-7	CASSPGAGGHEQYF
TRBV4-1	TRBD1	TRBJ1-5	CASSQEVTGQGLGQPQHF
TRBV5-4	TRBD1	TRBJ2-7	CASSWTGGLDYEQYF
TRBV27	NA	TRBJ2-2	CASSLWGDTGELFF
TRBV6-5	TRBD1	TRBJ1-2	CASRTGHYGYTF
TRBV5-1	NA	TRBJ1-1	CASSLGSSRGTEAFF
TRBV19	NA	TRBJ1-5	CASSPAGNQPQHF
TRBV9	NA	TRBJ1-1	CASSVETQTGLLFF
TRBV28	NA	TRBJ2-5	CASTGLVETQYF
TRBV7-9	NA	TRBJ2-3	CASSREDTQYF